A single sample gave rise to the 20 T cell receptor beta chains below, sequenced in a study of blood T cell repertoires in COVID-19. Profiling relied on immunoSEQ multiplex PCR, and the TCRdb table lists in-frame clones only, not all of them. Among roughly 220,000 clones listed, about 80% were seen once. Specimen: PBMCs or T cells enriched from blood (not recorded which). The receptors shown here come from a man aged 40-55 years who had recovered from COVID-19.

Remarks on this clone: Germline and junction disagree at one end, which may indicate a read error. This sequence joins TRBV3-1 (or the pseudogene TRBV3-2) and TRBJ2-2; 9 nucleotides match TRBD2. Germline V lookup: CDR1 LGHDT, CDR2 YNNKEL (reference sequence). CDR3 length equals 14 residues. The CDR3 bases are TGTGCCAGCAGGCAAGCGGGAGGTCGCGGGGAGCTGTTTTTT. Translated: CASRQAGGRGELFF.

The rearrangement uses TRBV15 and TRBJ1-3; D gene ambiguous. V was trimmed by 0 bases and J by 4 bases, leaving 16 bases between them. There are 17 residues in the CDR3. Germline CDR1 reads LNHNV; CDR2 reads YYDKDF (reference sequence). The CDR3 protein is CATSRDWGGPGGNTIYF. The CDR3, as DNA: TGTGCCACCAGCAGAGATTGGGGAGGGCCTGGGGGAAACACCATATATTTT.

The chain has TRBV11-1 and TRBJ2-7, with 12 bases lining up with TRBD2. J lost 5 bases, V lost 4 bases, and 9 bases had no gene match. The germline V gene encodes CDR1 SGHAT and CDR2 FQDESV (reference sequence). The CDR3 loop spans 16 amino acids. In DNA, the CDR3 is TGTGCCAGCAGCTCTCAACCGACTAGCGGGAGAGACGAGCAGTACTTC. Residues: CASSSQPTSGRDEQYF. The whole variable domain, filled in from reference TRBV11-1 and TRBJ2-7, reads EAEVAQSPRYKITEKSQAVAFWCDPISGHATLYWYRQILGQGPELLVQFQDESVVDDSQLPKDRFSAERLKGVDSTLKIQPAELGDSAMYLCASSSQPTSGRDEQYFGPGTRLTVT.

This chain connects TRBV11-2 to TRBJ2-1; TRBD2 matches at 8 bases. Germline V CDR1 and CDR2: SGHAT, FQNNGV. CDR3 size: 16 residues. The V segment lost 1 base and the J segment 2 bases; nucleotides outside the gene matches: 4. CDR3 sequence: CASSLVSGGAYNEQFF. The CDR3 DNA sequence: TGTGCCAGCAGCTTAGTTTCCGGGGGGGCCTACAATGAGCAGTTCTTC. The variable domain in full, with the rest retrieved from reference TRBV11-2 and TRBJ2-1, is EAGVAQSPRYKIIEKRQSVAFWCNPISGHATLYWYQQILGQGPKLLIQFQNNGVVDDSQLPKDRFSAERLKGVDSTLKIQPAKLEDSAVYLCASSLVSGGAYNEQFFGPGTRLTVL.

The chain joins TRBV10-2 to TRBJ1-4; possible D gene TRBD1, 5 bases. V dropped 4 bases and J dropped 8 bases, with 14 bases sitting between them. Germline V gene data show CDR1 as WSHSY and CDR2 as SAAADI. The CDR3 loop spans 14 amino acids. The CDR3: CASSVQGAGEKLFF. CDR3 in DNA: TGCGCCAGCAGTGTTCAAGGGGCCGGGGAAAAACTGTTTTTT.

The chain employs TRBV5-8 and TRBJ2-6; unclear D gene. The germline V gene encodes CDR1 SGHTS and CDR2 YDEGEE. The V end was cut by 0 bases, the J end by 0 bases, with 7 bases between. The CDR3 has 16 residues. CDR3 region: CASSLGLISGANVLTF. The CDR3 DNA sequence: TGTGCCAGCAGCTTGGGACTGATCTCTGGGGCCAACGTCCTGACTTTC.

The chain links TRBV19 to TRBJ2-2; weak D call: TRBD2 (6 bases). The germline V gene has CDR1 LNHDA and CDR2 SQIVND (reference sequence). The CDR3 consists of 19 residues. V lost 3 bases and J 5 bases, leaving 25 bases between the germline ends. The CDR3 spells CASSMRKSQMGGRTGELFF. DNA for the CDR3: TGTGCCAGTAGTATGAGGAAGAGCCAAATGGGGGGAAGAACCGGGGAGCTGTTTTTT.

The CDR3: CASSPGTGFDEKLFF. For the CDR3, the DNA is TGTGCCAGCTCCCCCGGGACAGGGTTTGATGAAAAACTGTTTTTT. The J gene is TRBJ1-4, the V gene TRBV18; the match to TRBD1 covers 9 bases. This CDR3 is built from 15 residues. The trim removed 6 bases at V and 6 bases at J, leaving 8 bases unmatched. The germline V gene has CDR1 KGHSH and CDR2 LQKENI.

This chain connects TRBV4-3 to TRBJ2-1, with D possibly matching TRBD1 (5 bases). CDR1 is LGHNA, CDR2 YSLEER, per germline. The CDR3 is made up of 15 amino acids. The V end lost 1 base, the J end lost 9 bases, and 16 bases lay between the germline ends. The DNA of the CDR3 is TGCGCCAGCAGCCAAGTCCCAGGGCGAGATGGTGAGCAGTTCTTC. This gives the protein CASSQVPGRDGEQFF.

This sequence joins TRBV6-2 or TRBV6-3 and TRBJ1-1, with D possibly being TRBD1 (6 bases). Germline assignment: CDR1 MNHEY and CDR2 SVGEGT. The V gene lost 2 bases and the J gene lost 7 bases, with 20 bases spanning the gap. The CDR3 has 16 amino acids. CDR3 in amino acids: CASSYPLAGARDEAFF. DNA of the CDR3: TGTGCCAGCAGTTACCCCCTGGCAGGGGCTCGGGATGAAGCTTTCTTT.

This rearrangement joins TRBV28 to TRBJ1-6; 8 bases fit TRBD1. Losses at the gene ends were 7 bases for V and 9 bases for J; bases not matched to a gene: 14. The CDR3 runs to 16 residues. CDR1 and CDR2 from the germline V gene are MDHEN and SYDVKM. This CDR3 is CASNTGTGRTSSPLHF. CDR3 nucleotide sequence: TGTGCCAGCAATACCGGGACAGGCCGCACTTCTTCACCCCTCCACTTT.

The rearrangement uses TRBV5-1 and TRBJ2-3, with 8 bases that match TRBD1. Trimming took 4 bases from V and 2 from J; bases not matched to a gene: 3. Germline V lookup: CDR1 SGHRS, CDR2 YFSETQ. The CDR3 contains 14 residues. CDR3 nucleotide sequence: TGCGCCAGCAGCCAGACAGGGGCCACAGATACGCAGTATTTT. As protein: CASSQTGATDTQYF. The whole variable domain, remainder taken from reference TRBV5-1 and TRBJ2-3, is KAGVTQTPRYLIKTRGQQVTLSCSPISGHRSVSWYQQTPGQGLQFLFEYFSETQRNKGNFPGRFSGRQFSNSRSEMNVSTLELGDSALYLCASSQTGATDTQYFGPGTRLTVL.

The V and J genes are TRBV3-1 (or the pseudogene TRBV3-2) and TRBJ2-1; possibly TRBD2 for D (6 bases). The CDR3 consists of 13 residues. The germline V gene encodes CDR1 LGHDT and CDR2 YNNKEL (reference sequence). Trimming removed 0 bases from V and 10 bases from J, with 10 bases in between. The CDR3: CASSQDGGGEQFF. Here the CDR3 DNA reads TGTGCCAGCAGCCAAGATGGTGGAGGGGAGCAGTTCTTC.

The chain joins TRBV28 to TRBJ1-2; TRBD1 is a possible D gene (5 bases). CDR3 length equals 12 residues. Germline values: CDR1 MDHEN, CDR2 SYDVKM. With 6 bases removed from V and 11 bases from J, the gap between germline ends came to 16 bases. In DNA, the CDR3 is TGTGCCAGCAGCACGTCGGGGGTGGGTTACACCTTC. This encodes CASSTSGVGYTF.

The gene calls are TRBV30 and TRBJ1-1, with unresolved D. The CDR3 consists of 11 residues. Germline V CDR1 and CDR2: GTSNPN, SVGIG (reference sequence). Deletions cut 5 bases from V and 4 bases from J, with 8 bases between. In nucleotides, the CDR3 is TGTGCCTGGGAGGGAGGCACTGAAGCTTTCTTT. This translates into CAWEGGTEAFF.

This chain uses TRBV27 with TRBJ1-1; tentative D call: TRBD1 (6 bases). There are 14 residues in the CDR3. V was clipped by 3 bases and J by 4 bases, with 12 bases between them. Germline V gene lookup returns CDR1 MNHEY and CDR2 SMNVEV (reference sequence). For the CDR3, the DNA is TGTGCCAGCAGTTTTTGGGGAGGGGGCACTGAAGCTTTCTTT. It translates to CASSFWGGGTEAFF.

This clone was recorded once. The gene calls are TRBV28 and TRBJ2-7; TRBD1 matches 8 bases. The CDR3 totals 16 residues. CDR1 is MDHEN and CDR2 is SYDVKM in the germline V gene. V lost 2 bases and J lost 0; bases outside the gene matches: 6. CDR3 loop: CASSLGSGGPSYEQYF. Written as DNA, the CDR3 is TGTGCCAGCAGTTTAGGGTCAGGGGGCCCCTCCTACGAGCAGTACTTC.

This clone was seen just once. This chain uses TRBV28 with TRBJ2-1; TRBD1 matches at 10 bases. The length of the CDR3 is 18 residues. The germline V gene encodes CDR1 MDHEN and CDR2 SYDVKM. J was trimmed by 10 bases and V by 4 bases; bases with no gene match: 19. The CDR3: CASSSLTWTGGSGLEQFF. In DNA form, the CDR3 reads TGTGCCAGCAGTTCTCTGACCTGGACAGGGGGTTCGGGACTAGAGCAGTTCTTC.

The V and J genes are TRBV5-8 and TRBJ1-5, with TRBD1 matching 7 bases. Germline V lookup: CDR1 SGHTS, CDR2 YDEGEE. This CDR3 is 17 amino acids long. V was pared by 3 bases and J by 4 bases, with 13 bases of the junction left unmatched. CDR3 protein: CASSSNTFDRANQPQHF. In DNA, the CDR3 is TGTGCCAGCAGCTCCAATACCTTCGACAGGGCGAATCAGCCCCAGCATTTT.

This sequence joins TRBV3-1 (or the pseudogene TRBV3-2) and TRBJ1-1, with a tentative D call TRBD1 (5 bases). Germline loops: CDR1 LGHDT, CDR2 YNNKEL (reference sequence). Trimming stripped 3 bases from V and 1 base from J, with 15 bases between. There are 16 residues in the CDR3. CDR3 amino acids: CASSQTLGRANTEAFF. Written as DNA, the CDR3 is TGTGCCAGCAGCCAGACCCTAGGCAGGGCGAACACTGAAGCTTTCTTT.